These 6 T cell receptor beta chains share one sample of origin, sequenced in a study of cytomegalovirus exposure and HLA in healthy donors (dated by TCRdb to between 2016 and 2019). Libraries were made using the immunoSEQ multiplex PCR assay. A mixture of 60 forward primers for TCR Vbeta segments and 13 reverse primers for TCR Jbeta segments was used in the multiplex PCR. TCRdb mirrors the immuneACCESS table, restricted to in-frame sequences. Some clones are absent from its copies; in checked studies, under half trace to an unresolved V gene, and the reason for the others is unknown. This sample lists 140,000 to 150,000 clones; nearly 80% were detected once. The top ten hold around 3% of the sample. Sequenced input: PBMCs. The receptors come from a man aged 35-49 years in good health and CMV-seropositive.

DNA for the CDR3: TGTGCCAGCAGCCAGAAGACAGTACCTAATTCACCCCTCCACTTT. This gives the protein CASSQKTVPNSPLHF. The chain employs TRBV14 and TRBJ1-6; the D gene is possibly TRBD1 (5 bases). Trimming took off 3 bases at V and 6 bases at J, with 12 bases between the two ends. The CDR3 runs to 15 residues. Germline V gives CDR1 SGHDN, CDR2 FVKESK.

This clone was counted only a few times. The rearrangement links TRBV7-2 to TRBJ2-5; 7 positions match TRBD2. Germline trimming cut 7 bases from V and 5 bases from J; bases unmatched to any gene: 10. CDR3 size: 14 residues. Germline V gene data show CDR1 as SGHTA and CDR2 as FQGNSA. CDR3 protein: CASTPEAGRETQYF. The CDR3 DNA sequence: TGTGCCAGCACTCCGGAAGCGGGAAGGGAGACCCAGTACTTC.

The chain has TRBV6-1 and TRBJ2-2; no clear D gene. Germline CDR1 and CDR2: MNHNS and SASEGT. Trimming pared 3 bases from V and 0 bases from J, leaving 11 bases between. This CDR3 region has 16 residues. The CDR3 DNA follows: TGTGCCAGCAGTGACTGGGTGACTTCGAACACCGGGGAGCTGTTTTTT. As protein: CASSDWVTSNTGELFF.

The gene calls are TRBV7-9 and TRBJ2-7; 7 bases align to TRBD2. The ends lost 3 bases at V and 4 bases at J; junction bases unmatched: 9. Per the germline V gene, CDR1 is SEHNR and CDR2 is FQNEAQ (reference sequence). The CDR3 spans 15 residues. CDR3 sequence (DNA): TGTGCCAGCAGCTTGGGGGGGACGTTAGGGTACGAGCAGTACTTC. Protein: CASSLGGTLGYEQYF.

V is TRBV15 and J is TRBJ2-7; 9 nucleotides agree with TRBD2. The CDR3 runs 13 residues. From germline, CDR1 is LNHNV and CDR2 YYDKDF (reference sequence). After removal of 6 bases from V and 3 bases from J, the junction contained 3 bases not matched to a gene. CDR3 nucleotide sequence: TGTGCCACCAGATTTAGCGGGAGCTACGAGCAGTACTTC. It specifies CATRFSGSYEQYF.

The rearrangement joins TRBV28 to TRBJ1-2; possible D gene TRBD1, 5 bases. This CDR3 contains 13 residues. Germline V lookup: CDR1 MDHEN, CDR2 SYDVKM. V was cut by 5 bases and J by 2 bases, with 9 bases left in between. CDR3 residues: CASSKGVNYGYTF. In nucleotides, the CDR3 is TGTGCCAGCAGTAAAGGGGTGAACTATGGCTACACCTTC.